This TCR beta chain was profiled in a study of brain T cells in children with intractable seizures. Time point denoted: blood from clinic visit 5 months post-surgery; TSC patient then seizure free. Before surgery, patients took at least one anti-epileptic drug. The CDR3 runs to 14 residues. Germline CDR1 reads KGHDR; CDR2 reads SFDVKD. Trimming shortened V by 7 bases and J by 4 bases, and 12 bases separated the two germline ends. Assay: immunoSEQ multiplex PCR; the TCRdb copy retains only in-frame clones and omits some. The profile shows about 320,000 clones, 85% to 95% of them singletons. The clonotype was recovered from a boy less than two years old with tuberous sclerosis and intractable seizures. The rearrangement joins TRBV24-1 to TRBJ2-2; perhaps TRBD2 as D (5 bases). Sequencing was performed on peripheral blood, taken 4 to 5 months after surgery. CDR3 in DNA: TGTGCCACCAGCCCGGGAACAACCACCGGGGAGCTGTTTTTT. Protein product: CATSPGTTTGELFF.